This is a list of T cell receptor beta chains from one sample in a study of T cell responses to AZD1222 COVID-19 vaccine. Measured with immunoSEQ multiplex PCR; TCRdb has only the in-frame clones, and not every one. The data contain 140,000 to 150,000 clones, 88% of them singletons. The sample here was peripheral blood, taken 28 days after the second dose of the MenACWY control vaccine. The receptors originated from an adult who received the MenACWY meningococcal vaccine as a control. Each CDR3 is given with its conserved first and last residue. A D gene is named only where the DNA matches it firmly. For some rows the clone size is stated as once, few or many, or as a class when expanded; others skip it.

clone size	V gene	CDR3 length	J gene	D gene	CDR3 DNA	CDR3 protein
NA	TRBV27	13	TRBJ1-5	NA	TGTGCCAGCGCCCCCGTGGGCCAATGGCCCCAGCATTTT	CASAPVGQWPQHF
NA	TRBV11-1	14	TRBJ2-5	NA	TGTGCCAGCAGCCGAGACTACCTAATGCAGACCCAGTACTTC	CASSRDYLMQTQYF
NA	TRBV5-1	14	TRBJ2-3	NA	TGCGCCAGCAGCTTCGGCCCCGGCACAGATACGCAGTATTTT	CASSFGPGTDTQYF
NA	TRBV4-3	16	TRBJ1-3	NA	TGCGCCAGCAGCCAAGAGCACCCGATCTCTGGAAACACCATATATTTT	CASSQEHPISGNTIYF
NA	TRBV25-1	14	TRBJ1-1	NA	TGTGCCAGCAGTAAAAACCAACAGAACACTGAAGCTTTCTTT	CASSKNQQNTEAFF
NA	TRBV2	13	TRBJ1-5	NA	TGTGCCAGCACAAAGGGATGGGGTCAGCCCCAGCATTTT	CASTKGWGQPQHF
few	TRBV28	17	TRBJ1-3	NA	TGTGCCAGCAGTTTTGTCGGGGCGGCAGTCTCTGGAAACACCATATATTTT	CASSFVGAAVSGNTIYF
NA	TRBV19	17	TRBJ1-6	NA	TGTGCCAGTACCACCCTGGCCCCTGGGACCGGTGATTCACCCCTCCACTTT	CASTTLAPGTGDSPLHF
NA	TRBV7-2	13	TRBJ2-7	NA	TGTGCCAGCACCAGGGGGGGAGCCTACGAGCAGTACTTC	CASTRGGAYEQYF
NA	TRBV27	14	TRBJ2-7	TRBD2	TGTGCCAGCAGCGTAGGACTAGAATTTGACGAGCAGTACTTC	CASSVGLEFDEQYF
NA	TRBV7-8	14	TRBJ1-4	NA	TGTGCCAGCAGCTTAGGGGGTAATAATGAAAAACTGTTTTTT	CASSLGGNNEKLFF
few	TRBV18	14	TRBJ1-4	NA	TGTGCCAGCTCATCGCAGGGCGCGGGTGAAAAACTGTTTTTT	CASSSQGAGEKLFF
once	TRBV7-3	15	TRBJ1-1	TRBD1	TGTGCCAGCAGCTTAACTGGGACAGTGCCCACTGAAGCTTTCTTT	CASSLTGTVPTEAFF
NA	TRBV2	14	TRBJ2-7	NA	TGTGCCAGTTGCTTGGTCCGGGCCTCCTACGAGCAGTACTTC	CASCLVRASYEQYF
NA	TRBV5-1	17	TRBJ2-2	NA	TGCGCCAGCAGCTGGGGGGCAAGCCAATCGAACACCGGGGAGCTGTTTTTT	CASSWGASQSNTGELFF
NA	TRBV7-2	16	TRBJ2-5	TRBD2	TGTGCCAGCAGCAAGCAACTGGGGGGGAACCAAGAGACCCAGTACTTC	CASSKQLGGNQETQYF
NA	TRBV18	14	TRBJ1-1	NA	TGTGCCAGCTCACCGGTCGGGGACTTCACTGAAGCTTTCTTT	CASSPVGDFTEAFF
NA	TRBV4-1	19	TRBJ1-3	NA	TGCGCCAGCAGCCAAGATCCATTAAACCAGGGAAAGGGCGGAAACACCATATATTTT	CASSQDPLNQGKGGNTIYF
NA	TRBV11-1	15	TRBJ2-3	NA	TGTGCCAGCAGCTTACGGGTTGGGGGCACAGATACGCAGTATTTT	CASSLRVGGTDTQYF
NA	TRBV3-1/TRBV3-2	13	TRBJ1-1	TRBD1	TGTGCCAGCACCCTAACAGGGGTACCTGAAGCTTTCTTT	CASTLTGVPEAFF
once	TRBV3-1/TRBV3-2	18	TRBJ2-3	NA	TGTGCCAGCAGCCAAGAGGTGGGGCTAGCTTCTCAGCGGGATACGCAGTATTTT	CASSQEVGLASQRDTQYF
NA	TRBV28	14	TRBJ1-2	TRBD1	TGTGCCAGCAGCGACCAGGGGGCGTCGGGTGGCTACACCTTC	CASSDQGASGGYTF
NA	TRBV6-2/TRBV6-3	17	TRBJ2-7	NA	TGTGCCAGCAGTTACATGGGCGGACCCAGGAGCTCCTACGAGCAGTACTTC	CASSYMGGPRSSYEQYF
NA	TRBV5-1	13	TRBJ1-5	NA	TGCGCCAGCAGCAGGGGTAGCAATCAGCCCCAGCATTTT	CASSRGSNQPQHF
few	TRBV5-6	14	TRBJ1-2	TRBD1	TGTGCCAGCAGCCCGGGACAGGTTGGCCGCGGCTACACCTTC	CASSPGQVGRGYTF
NA	TRBV11-3	14	TRBJ1-1	TRBD1	TGTGCCAGCAGCCGGGGACAGGATAGCGCTGAAGCTTTCTTT	CASSRGQDSAEAFF
few	TRBV5-1	14	TRBJ1-1	TRBD1	TGCGCCAGCAGCTACGGGACAGGGGGCACTGAAGCTTTCTTT	CASSYGTGGTEAFF
NA	TRBV4-2	18	TRBJ2-1	NA	TGTGCCAGCAGCCAAGGGCCAGAACCCACCCCCACCTACAATGAGCAGTTCTTC	CASSQGPEPTPTYNEQFF
NA	TRBV19	13	TRBJ2-2	TRBD2	TGTGCCAGTAGTATAGGCGGGGGAGAGGAGCTGTTTTTT	CASSIGGGEELFF
NA	TRBV5-4	15	TRBJ2-1	NA	TGTGCCAGCAGCTTGGGATCACAGGGTCACAATGAGCAGTTCTTC	CASSLGSQGHNEQFF
once	TRBV7-9	16	TRBJ1-5	NA	TGTGCCAGCAGCTTAGGGGCGGGCAGGACCAATCAGCCCCAGCATTTT	CASSLGAGRTNQPQHF
NA	TRBV7-9	14	TRBJ2-1	TRBD2	TGTGCCAGCAGCTTACCTAGGTGGGAGGGGGAGCAGTTCTTC	CASSLPRWEGEQFF
NA	TRBV5-1	16	TRBJ2-1	NA	TGCGCCAGCAGCCCTGGCGCCGCGCACACATACAATGAGCAGTTCTTC	CASSPGAAHTYNEQFF
NA	TRBV5-4	12	TRBJ1-2	NA	TGTGCCAGCAGCCCCGGCGGGATTGGCTACACCTTC	CASSPGGIGYTF
NA	TRBV9	15	TRBJ2-2	NA	TGTGCCAGCAGCTTCCGGGACCCCGAAACCGGGGAGCTGTTTTTT	CASSFRDPETGELFF